Below, 5 T cell receptor beta chains from the same sample are listed, as sequenced in a study of blood T cell repertoires in COVID-19. Sequenced by immunoSEQ multiplex PCR; TCRdb stores in-frame clones only, minus some. The sample yields 250,000 to 300,000 clones, 87% seen once. Specimen: peripheral blood. These receptors all come from a woman aged 45-65 years who had recovered from COVID-19.

V and J are TRBV7-3 and TRBJ2-2; 7 bases line up with TRBD1. Germline CDR1 and CDR2: SGHTA and FQGTGA. The trim removed 4 bases at V and 5 bases at J, leaving 7 bases unmatched. The CDR3 extends over 15 amino acids. CDR3 residues: CASSSTGARTGELFF. In nucleotides, the CDR3 is TGTGCCAGCAGCTCCACAGGGGCAAGAACCGGGGAGCTGTTTTTT.

The chain has TRBV7-9 and TRBJ2-7; 12 bases match TRBD2. Germline CDR1 and CDR2: SEHNR and FQNEAQ (reference sequence). The CDR3 spans 15 residues. The V gene end was trimmed by 3 bases and the J gene end by 2 bases; junction bases not matched to a gene: 2. The CDR3 nucleotides read TGTGCCAGCAGCTTGACTAGCGGGGGAGCCTACGAGCAGTACTTC. Its protein is CASSLTSGGAYEQYF.

The chain carries TRBV5-4 and TRBJ2-7; TRBD2 matches at 8 bases. The germline V gene has CDR1 SGHNT and CDR2 YYREEE (reference sequence). The CDR3 length is 16 residues. V gave up 6 bases and J gave up 1 base; unmatched junction bases: 12. The chain's CDR3 is CASTRASGTRSYEQYF. Written as DNA, the CDR3 is TGTGCCAGCACTCGAGCCTCCGGGACTAGATCCTACGAGCAGTACTTC.

The rearrangement uses TRBV28 and TRBJ2-7; TRBD1 is a possible D gene (5 bases). Germline V gene sequence: CDR1 MDHEN, CDR2 SYDVKM. Trimming took 7 bases from V and 3 from J, leaving 16 bases between them. The CDR3 runs to 14 residues. This CDR3 reads CASTSGSTDYEQYF. The CDR3 bases are TGTGCCAGCACCTCCGGCTCGACAGACTACGAGCAGTACTTC.

As to this clone: The same CDR3 is also encoded by other DNA sequences in this sample. The chain recombines TRBV27 with TRBJ2-7; no clear D. CDR1 is MNHEY and CDR2 is SMNVEV in the germline V gene (reference sequence). Trimming shortened V by 6 bases and J by 3 bases, and 15 bases separated the two germline ends. CDR3 length equals 14 residues. The CDR3: CASSPRGSSYEQYF. The CDR3 nucleotides read TGTGCCAGCAGCCCGCGAGGCTCTAGCTACGAGCAGTACTTC.